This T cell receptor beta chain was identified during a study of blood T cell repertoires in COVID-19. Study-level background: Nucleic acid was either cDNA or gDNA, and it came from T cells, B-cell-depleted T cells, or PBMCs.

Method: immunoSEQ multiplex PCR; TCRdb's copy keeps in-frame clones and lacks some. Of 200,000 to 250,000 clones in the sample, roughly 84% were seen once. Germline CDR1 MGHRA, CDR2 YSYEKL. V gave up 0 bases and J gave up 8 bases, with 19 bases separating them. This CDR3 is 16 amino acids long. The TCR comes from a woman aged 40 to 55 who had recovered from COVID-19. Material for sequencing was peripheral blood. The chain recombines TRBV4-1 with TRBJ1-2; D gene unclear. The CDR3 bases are TGCGCCAGCAGCCAAGAGGGAGGAACCATATTATACGGCTACACCTTC. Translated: CASSQEGGTILYGYTF.